Only a few counts were recorded for the clone carrying this T cell receptor (beta chain). Its cognate antigen is unknown. This entry belongs to a study of cytomegalovirus exposure and HLA in healthy donors. The PCR made use of 60 Vbeta and 13 Jbeta primers. The data were produced by immunoSEQ multiplex PCR, yet TCRdb's version contains in-frame clones alone and is incomplete. The table lists some 170,000 clones, 72% of them singletons. Study observations and caveats: Judged likely to be a sequencing artifact was a cluster of highly shared sequence variants. For most TCR sequences rarity was the rule, although some public TCRs occurred in many donors.

Per the germline V gene, CDR1 is MNHEY and CDR2 is SMNVEV (reference sequence). The CDR3 is made up of 17 amino acids. The J segment lost 1 base and the V segment lost 4 bases, leaving 9 bases of the junction unmatched. The chain is built from TRBV27 and TRBJ2-5; TRBD1 aligns across 10 bases. This TCR was sampled from a human donor in good health. Material for sequencing was PBMCs. CDR3 sequence: CASSSRLDRGFQETQYF. The DNA of the CDR3 is TGTGCCAGCAGTTCCCGCCTGGACAGGGGGTTCCAAGAGACCCAGTACTTC.